This TCR beta chain was recorded in a study of T cell repertoires in ileal Crohn's disease (dated by TCRdb to about 2019). Regarding the complete study: The median duration of disease was around 7.3 years, and at the time of surgery roughly 36% of patients were active smokers. Every patient underwent surgery because of a complication, which was stricturing disease in roughly 60% and penetrating disease in roughly 40%. Roughly half of the patients were given postoperative therapy, with roughly 20 on anti-TNF agents and 11 to 12 on thiopurines. Neoterminal ileum biopsies obtained at postoperative colonoscopy were designated as M6 samples. The TCR repertoire was analysed in around 50 patients with Crohn's disease drawn from a prospective multicentre cohort. Running in parallel with the study was a multicentre cohort set up to find predictors of early endoscopic recurrence following ileocolonic resection. A Rutgeerts score above i0 was used to define endoscopic postoperative recurrence. The study sequenced 170 or so mucosal samples from a few dozen patients, taken at several locations on the surgical specimen and at postoperative endoscopy.

According to the germline V gene (reference sequence), CDR1 reads SGHKS and CDR2 reads YYEKEE. Including the terminal cysteine and phenylalanine, the CDR3 comprises 13 residues. The read is trimmed to its CDR3 DNA, 39 bases read in frame from base 1. The trim is 3 bases for V and 4 bases for J, with a gap of 8 bases between the germline ends. According to the study, the label for this sample's time point signals: neoterminal ileum biopsy at postoperative endoscopy, about 6 months after surgery. Adults with ileal or ileocolonic Crohn's disease and an indication for ileocolonic resection were eligible for inclusion. Whole ileal mucosal biopsies were stored frozen at -80°C before DNA extraction. Genomic DNA was extracted from frozen whole biopsies with a TRizol-based method and quantified on a NanoDrop 2000 spectrophotometer. On this clone itself: This clone's antigen is unknown. Per-nucleotide qualities are absent, and no much larger clonotype sits a single base away.

What the research found in general, with its limitations: Compared with CD4 T cells, sorted CD8 T cells contained more high-frequency clones, which suggests that the mucosal expansions were mostly CD8. Mucosal CD4 and CD8 T cells were sorted and sequenced only in a subgroup of patients, whose size was not stated. Higher percentages of high-frequency clones at the time of surgery were linked to endoscopic recurrence, and every patient with clonality above 26.8% (18/57) had recurrence. A significantly higher proportion of clonal expansions was observed in active smokers at surgery than in non-smokers (about 25% vs 20%, p=0.02). Postoperative endoscopy was performed at varying times within the first year after surgery, with a median delay of roughly seven months.

For commercial TCRB immunosequencing, about 500 nanograms of biopsy DNA were submitted for each sample. CDR3 regions were amplified from genomic DNA by Adaptive Biotechnology using a two-step, amplification bias-controlled multiplex PCR. The first PCR used primers for every V and J gene segment; the second PCR added barcodes and Illumina adapters. CDR3 libraries were sequenced on an Illumina instrument. For the original study's pipeline: Analysis combined the vendor-provided pipelines with custom analysis of raw data in R/Bioconductor under R version 3.3.0. Clonality, ranging from 0 to 1, was calculated as the inverse of the normalised Shannon entropy of all productive clones. High-frequency clones were defined as the repertoire share of the top 100 clones, retaining only clones passing a 95% confidence test. The Simpson index measured repertoire diversity, and the Morisita-Horn index measured overlap between samples. Held by TCRdb, this immuneACCESS table contains in-frame sequences only and omits some clones. Under half of the omission traces to an unresolved V gene where checked; the cause of the rest is unknown. The V and J calls and clone size come from that table; D and trimming were worked out from the DNA. This sample comprises 55,000 to 65,000 clones, approximately 91% of them detected only once. Roughly 2% of the sample is in the top ten clones.

The rearrangement combines TRBV5-5 with TRBJ1-5, with the D segment identity uncertain. This sequence was found in an adult with Crohn's disease. The sample consisted of ileal tissue. CDR3 region: CASSSHQNQPQHF. The DNA sequence reads TGTGCCAGCAGCTCACATCAGAATCAGCCCCAGCATTTT. Supplemented by the reference TRBV5-5 and TRBJ1-5 proteins around the CDR3, the complete variable domain is DAGVTQSPTHLIKTRGQQVTLRCSPISGHKSVSWYQQVLGQGPQFIFQYYEKEERGRGNFPDRFSARQFPNYSSELNVNALLLGDSALYLCASSSHQNQPQHFGDGTRLSIL.